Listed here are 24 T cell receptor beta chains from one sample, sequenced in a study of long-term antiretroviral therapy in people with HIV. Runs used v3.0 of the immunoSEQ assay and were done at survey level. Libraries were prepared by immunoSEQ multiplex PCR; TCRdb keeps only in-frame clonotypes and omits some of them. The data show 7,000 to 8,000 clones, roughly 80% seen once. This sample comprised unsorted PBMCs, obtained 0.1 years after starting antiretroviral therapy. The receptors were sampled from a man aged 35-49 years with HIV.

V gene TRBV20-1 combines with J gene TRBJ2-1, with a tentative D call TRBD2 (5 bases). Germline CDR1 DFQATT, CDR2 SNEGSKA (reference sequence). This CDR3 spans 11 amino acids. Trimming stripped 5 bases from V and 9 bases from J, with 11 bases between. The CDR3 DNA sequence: TGCAGTGCTTTCGGTCGGGGTGAGCAGTTCTTC. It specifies CSAFGRGEQFF.

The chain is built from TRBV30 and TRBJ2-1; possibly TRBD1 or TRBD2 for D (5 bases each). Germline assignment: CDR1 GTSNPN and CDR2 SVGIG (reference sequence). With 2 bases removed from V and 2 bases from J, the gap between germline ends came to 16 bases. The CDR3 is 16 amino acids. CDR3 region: CAWSMGVGTPYNEQFF. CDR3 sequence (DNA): TGTGCCTGGAGTATGGGGGTTGGGACCCCCTACAATGAGCAGTTCTTC.

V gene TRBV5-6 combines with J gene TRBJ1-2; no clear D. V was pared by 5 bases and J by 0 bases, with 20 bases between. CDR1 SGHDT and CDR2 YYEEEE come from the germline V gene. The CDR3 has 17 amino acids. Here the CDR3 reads CASSSGPTNPPNYGYTF. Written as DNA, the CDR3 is TGTGCCAGCAGTTCTGGGCCCACCAATCCCCCTAACTATGGCTACACCTTC.

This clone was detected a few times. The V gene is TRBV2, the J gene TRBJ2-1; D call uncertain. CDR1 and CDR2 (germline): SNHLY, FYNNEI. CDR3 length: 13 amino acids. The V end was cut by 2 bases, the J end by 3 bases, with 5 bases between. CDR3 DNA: TGTGCCAGCAGTGAAATTGTCTACAATGAGCAGTTCTTC. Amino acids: CASSEIVYNEQFF.

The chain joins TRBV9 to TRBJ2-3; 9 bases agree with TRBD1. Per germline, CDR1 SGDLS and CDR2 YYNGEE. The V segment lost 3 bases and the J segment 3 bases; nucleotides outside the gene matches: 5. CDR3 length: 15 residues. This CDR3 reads CASSETGGLTDTQYF. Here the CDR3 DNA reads TGTGCCAGCAGCGAAACAGGGGGCCTGACAGATACGCAGTATTTT. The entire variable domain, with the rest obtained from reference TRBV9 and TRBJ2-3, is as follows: DSGVTQTPKHLITATGQRVTLRCSPRSGDLSVYWYQQSLDQGLQFLIQYYNGEERAKGNILERFSAQQFPDLHSELNLSSLELGDSALYFCASSETGGLTDTQYFGPGTRLTVL.

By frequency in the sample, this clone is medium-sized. CDR3 in DNA: TGTGCCAGCAGTTTATCAAGGGCATTAAACTATGGCTACACCTTC. It is translated as CASSLSRALNYGYTF. The rearrangement links TRBV28 to TRBJ1-2; D ambiguous. Germline assignment: CDR1 MDHEN and CDR2 SYDVKM. V lost 1 base, J lost 2 bases, and 11 bases lay in between. This CDR3 region has 15 residues.

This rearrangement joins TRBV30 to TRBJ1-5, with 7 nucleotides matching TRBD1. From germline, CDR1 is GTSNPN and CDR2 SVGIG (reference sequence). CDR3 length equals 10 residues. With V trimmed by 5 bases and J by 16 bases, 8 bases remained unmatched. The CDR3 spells CAWGRDRAHF. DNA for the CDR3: TGTGCCTGGGGGAGAGACAGGGCACATTTT.

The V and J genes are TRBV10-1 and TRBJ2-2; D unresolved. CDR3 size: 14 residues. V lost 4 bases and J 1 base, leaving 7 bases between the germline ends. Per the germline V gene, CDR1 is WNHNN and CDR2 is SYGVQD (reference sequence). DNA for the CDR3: TGCGCCAGCAGTGGGGCCTTGAACACCGGGGAGCTGTTTTTT. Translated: CASSGALNTGELFF.

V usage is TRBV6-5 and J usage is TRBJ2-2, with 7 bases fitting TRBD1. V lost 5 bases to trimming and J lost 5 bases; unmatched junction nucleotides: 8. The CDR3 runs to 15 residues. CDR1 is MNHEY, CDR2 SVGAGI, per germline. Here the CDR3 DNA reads TGTGCCAGCAGTCGACGACAGGGAACGACCGGGGAGCTGTTTTTT. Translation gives CASSRRQGTTGELFF.

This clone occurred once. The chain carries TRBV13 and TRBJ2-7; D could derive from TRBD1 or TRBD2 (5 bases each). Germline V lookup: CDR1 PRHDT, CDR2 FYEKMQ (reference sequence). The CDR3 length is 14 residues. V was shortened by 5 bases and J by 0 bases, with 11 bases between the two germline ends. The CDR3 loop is CASSGRGVSYEQYF. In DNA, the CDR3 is TGTGCCAGCAGCGGCCGGGGCGTCTCCTACGAGCAGTACTTC. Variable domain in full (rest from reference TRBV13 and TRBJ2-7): AAGVIQSPRHLIKEKRETATLKCYPIPRHDTVYWYQQGPGQDPQFLISFYEKMQSDKGSIPDRFSAQQFSDYHSELNMSSLELGDSALYFCASSGRGVSYEQYFGPGTRLTVT.

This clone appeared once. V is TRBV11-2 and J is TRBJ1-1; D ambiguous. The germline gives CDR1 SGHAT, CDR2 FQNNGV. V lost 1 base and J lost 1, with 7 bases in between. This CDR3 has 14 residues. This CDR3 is CASSLVEGNTEAFF. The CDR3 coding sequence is TGTGCCAGCAGCTTAGTGGAGGGGAACACTGAAGCTTTCTTT.

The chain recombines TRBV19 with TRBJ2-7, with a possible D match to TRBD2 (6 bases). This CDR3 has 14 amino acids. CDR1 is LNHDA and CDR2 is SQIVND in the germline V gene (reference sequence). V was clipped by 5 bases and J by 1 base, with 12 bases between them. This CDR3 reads CASSDTGGSYEQYF. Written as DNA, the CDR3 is TGTGCCAGTAGTGACACCGGGGGTTCCTACGAGCAGTACTTC.

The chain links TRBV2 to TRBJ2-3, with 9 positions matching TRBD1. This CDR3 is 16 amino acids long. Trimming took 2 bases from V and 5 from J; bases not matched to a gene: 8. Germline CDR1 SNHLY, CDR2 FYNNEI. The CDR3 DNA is TGTGCCAGCAGTGAACAGGGACAGGGTTTCAAAGATACGCAGTATTTT. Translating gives CASSEQGQGFKDTQYF. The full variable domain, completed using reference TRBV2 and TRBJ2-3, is EPEVTQTPSHQVTQMGQEVILRCVPISNHLYFYWYRQILGQKVEFLVSFYNNEISEKSEIFDDQFSVERPDGSNFTLKIRSTKLEDSAMYFCASSEQGQGFKDTQYFGPGTRLTVL.

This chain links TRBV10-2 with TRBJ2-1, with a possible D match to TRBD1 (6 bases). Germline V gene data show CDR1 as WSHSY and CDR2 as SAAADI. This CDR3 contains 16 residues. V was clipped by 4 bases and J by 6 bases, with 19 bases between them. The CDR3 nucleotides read TGCGCCAGCAGTGTTACCGGGACATCCTTTCCCAATGAGCAGTTCTTC. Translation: CASSVTGTSFPNEQFF.

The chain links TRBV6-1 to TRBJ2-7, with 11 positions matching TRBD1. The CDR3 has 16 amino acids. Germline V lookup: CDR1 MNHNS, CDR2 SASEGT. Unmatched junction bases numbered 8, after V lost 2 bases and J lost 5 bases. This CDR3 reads CASSEWGQGVFNEQYF. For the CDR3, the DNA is TGTGCCAGCAGTGAATGGGGACAGGGGGTGTTCAACGAGCAGTACTTC.

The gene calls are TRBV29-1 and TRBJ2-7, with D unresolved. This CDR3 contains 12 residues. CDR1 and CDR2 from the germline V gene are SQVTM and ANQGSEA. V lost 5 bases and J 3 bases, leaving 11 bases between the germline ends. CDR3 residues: CSVLLDVYEQYF. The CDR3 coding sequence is TGCAGCGTTCTATTGGACGTCTACGAGCAGTACTTC.

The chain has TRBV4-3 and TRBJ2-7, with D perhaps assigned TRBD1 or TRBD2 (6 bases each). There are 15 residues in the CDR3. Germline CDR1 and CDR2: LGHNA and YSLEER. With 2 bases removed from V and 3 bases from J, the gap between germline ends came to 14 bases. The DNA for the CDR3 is TGCGCCAGCAGCCAAATTGCCGGAGGGGGCTACGAGCAGTACTTC. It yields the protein CASSQIAGGGYEQYF.

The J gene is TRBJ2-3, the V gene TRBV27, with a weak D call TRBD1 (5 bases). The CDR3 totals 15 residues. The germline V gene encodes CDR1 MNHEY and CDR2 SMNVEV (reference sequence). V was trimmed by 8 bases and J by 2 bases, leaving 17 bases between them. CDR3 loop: CASRNSAGYTDTQYF. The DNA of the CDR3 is TGTGCCAGCCGCAACTCCGCAGGGTACACAGATACGCAGTATTTT.

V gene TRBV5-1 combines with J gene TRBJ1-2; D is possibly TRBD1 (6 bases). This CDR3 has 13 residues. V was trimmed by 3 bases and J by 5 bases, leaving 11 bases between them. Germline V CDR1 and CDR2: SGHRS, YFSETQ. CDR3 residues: CASSSGQTYGYTF. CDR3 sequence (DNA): TGCGCCAGCAGCTCCGGACAGACATATGGCTACACCTTC.

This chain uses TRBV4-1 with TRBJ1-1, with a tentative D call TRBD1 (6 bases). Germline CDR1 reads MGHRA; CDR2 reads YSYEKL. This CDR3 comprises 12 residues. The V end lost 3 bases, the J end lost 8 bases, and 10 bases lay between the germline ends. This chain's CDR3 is CASSHRTAEAFF. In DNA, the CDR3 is TGCGCCAGCAGCCATAGGACAGCAGAAGCTTTCTTT.

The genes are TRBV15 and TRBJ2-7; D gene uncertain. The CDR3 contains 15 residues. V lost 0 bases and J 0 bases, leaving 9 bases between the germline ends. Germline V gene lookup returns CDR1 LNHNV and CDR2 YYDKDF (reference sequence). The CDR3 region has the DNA TGTGCCACCAGCAGAGATCGTACTTCCTCCTACGAGCAGTACTTC. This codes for CATSRDRTSSYEQYF.

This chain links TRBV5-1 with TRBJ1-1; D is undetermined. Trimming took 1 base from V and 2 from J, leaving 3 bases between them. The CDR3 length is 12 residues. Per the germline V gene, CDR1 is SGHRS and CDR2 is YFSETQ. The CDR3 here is CASSLTNTEAFF. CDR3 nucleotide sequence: TGCGCCAGCAGCTTGACAAACACTGAAGCTTTCTTT.

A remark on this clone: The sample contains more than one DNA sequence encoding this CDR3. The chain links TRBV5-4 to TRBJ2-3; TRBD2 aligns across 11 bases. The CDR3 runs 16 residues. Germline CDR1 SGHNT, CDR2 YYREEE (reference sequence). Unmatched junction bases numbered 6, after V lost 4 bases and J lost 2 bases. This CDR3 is CASSPLAGGATDTQYF. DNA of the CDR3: TGTGCCAGCAGCCCGCTAGCGGGGGGCGCCACAGATACGCAGTATTTT.

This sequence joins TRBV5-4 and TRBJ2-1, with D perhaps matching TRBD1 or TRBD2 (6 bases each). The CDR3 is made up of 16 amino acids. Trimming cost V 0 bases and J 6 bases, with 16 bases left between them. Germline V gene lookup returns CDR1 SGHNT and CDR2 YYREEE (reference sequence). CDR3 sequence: CASSLGGAGNTNEQFF. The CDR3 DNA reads TGTGCCAGCAGCTTGGGGGGGGCGGGGAATACCAATGAGCAGTTCTTC.